This T cell receptor beta chain is from a study of shared clonotypes between healthy human individuals. The naive CD8 subset, CD45RO-negative cells positively selected for CCR7, excluded terminally differentiated effector memory CD45RA+ cells. In regard to this clone: The same CDR3 also results from other DNA sequences found in this sample.

TCRdb's copy holds only in-frame clones and misses some; the assay was immunoSEQ multiplex PCR. The sample carries fewer than 1 million clones, approximately 97% recorded once. Germline V gene lookup returns CDR1 MNHEY and CDR2 SVGAGI. Trimming removed 0 bases from V and 4 bases from J, with 7 bases in between. The length of the CDR3 is 14 residues. The chain combines TRBV6-5 with TRBJ1-3; the D is unclear. This TCR was sampled from a man aged 25-40 years in good health. Material for sequencing was naive CD8+ T cells sorted from blood. CDR3 coding DNA: TGTGCCAGCAGTTACTCGGGGAGCGGAAACACCATATATTTT. Its translation is CASSYSGSGNTIYF.